The 9 T cell receptor beta chains below all came from one sample that was sequenced in a study of read filtering for tumor transcriptome and immune sequencing. This library used about 360 ng RNA and molecular barcoded adaptors spanning alpha/delta and beta/gamma chains. TCRdb fed the reads into MiXCR, producing one record per CDR3 protein. The data contain around 38,000 distinct CDR3 sequences, around 13% of them seen just once; the ten biggest clones take up 25% to 35%. Source material: a population of CD138-negative cells sorted from bone marrow. These receptors all come from a donor over 35 with multiple myeloma.

Ten or more counts support this clonotype. The V and J genes are TRBV7-9 and TRBJ2-7; D call uncertain. The V and J ends lost 0 bases and 0 bases respectively, with 6 bases between them. The CDR3 runs 14 residues. Germline CDR1 and CDR2: SEHNR and FQNEAQ (reference sequence). CDR3 region: CASSLAGISYEQYF. The CDR3 coding sequence is TGTGCCAGCAGCTTAGCAGGAATCTCCTACGAGCAGTACTTC. The whole variable domain, remainder taken from reference TRBV7-9 and TRBJ2-7, is DTGVSQNPRHKITKRGQNVTFRCDPISEHNRLYWYRQTLGQGPEFLTYFQNEAQLEKSRLLSDRFSAERPKGSFSTLEIQRTEQGDSAMYLCASSLAGISYEQYFGPGTRLTVT.

This clonotype has just a few counts. The junction departs from germline at one end; a sequencing error may be responsible. This chain connects TRBV13 to TRBJ2-1, with D possibly TRBD1 on 5 matching bases. CDR3 length: 15 residues. Germline-derived CDR1 and CDR2 are PRHDT and FYEKMQ (reference sequence). CDR3 sequence reads: CAGSLGWTIGNEQFF. The CDR3 DNA sequence: TGTGCCGGCAGCTTAGGCTGGACAATCGGTAATGAGCAGTTCTTC.

The chain recombines TRBV29-1 with TRBJ2-5; the D gene could be TRBD1 or TRBD2 (6 bases each). CDR3 length: 16 residues. V lost 3 bases to trimming and J lost 1 base, with 18 bases between them. In germline, CDR1 is SQVTM, CDR2 ANQGSEA. Here the CDR3 DNA reads TGCAGCGTTGAGGACGGGCGGGGACAACCCCAAGAGACCCAGTACTTC. Translated, it gives CSVEDGRGQPQETQYF.

This clonotype was recorded at least ten times. The gene calls are TRBV5-1 and TRBJ2-1, with 8 positions matching TRBD1. CDR3 length: 14 amino acids. V gave up 4 bases and J gave up 10 bases; unmatched junction bases: 10. Germline V gene lookup returns CDR1 SGHRS and CDR2 YFSETQ. The CDR3 coding sequence is TGCGCCAGCAGCCCTGGGACAGGTCGGCGCGAGCAGTTCTTC. This sequence encodes CASSPGTGRREQFF. Using reference TRBV5-1 and TRBJ2-1 for the parts outside the CDR3, the full variable domain is KAGVTQTPRYLIKTRGQQVTLSCSPISGHRSVSWYQQTPGQGLQFLFEYFSETQRNKGNFPGRFSGRQFSNSRSEMNVSTLELGDSALYLCASSPGTGRREQFFGPGTRLTVL.

This clonotype was observed at least ten times. This chain links TRBV18 with TRBJ1-1, with 7 bases aligning to TRBD1. Germline V CDR1 and CDR2: KGHSH, LQKENI. Trimming took 3 bases from V and 3 from J; bases not matched to a gene: 4. This CDR3 has 14 residues. CDR3 DNA: TGTGCCAGCTCACCCGGGACAGATCACACTGAAGCTTTCTTT. Translating it yields CASSPGTDHTEAFF.

This clonotype is classed as medium-sized. The junction departs from germline at one end; a sequencing error may be responsible. This chain joins TRBV4-1 and TRBJ2-1; 8 bases agree with TRBD2. Germline CDR1 MGHRA, CDR2 YSYEKL. This CDR3 contains 15 residues. The CDR3 here is CASSQDLGLVAEQFF. CDR3 DNA: TGTGCCAGCAGCCAAGATCTGGGACTAGTGGCCGAGCAGTTCTTC.

This clonotype was recorded at least ten times. The CDR3 spells CASSYLRSSEQYF. The CDR3 DNA reads as TGTGCCAGCAGTTACCTCAGGAGTTCGGAGCAGTACTTC. J is TRBJ2-7 and V is TRBV6-2 or TRBV6-3; D is undetermined. This CDR3 spans 13 amino acids. Deletions cut 2 bases from V and 7 bases from J, with 12 bases between. CDR1 and CDR2 from the germline V gene are MNHEY and SVGEGT.

This clonotype was counted at least ten times. V and J are TRBV7-8 and TRBJ2-5; D is ambiguous. Per the germline V gene, CDR1 is SGHVS and CDR2 is FQNEAQ. The CDR3 contains 16 residues. Deletions cut 5 bases from V and 0 bases from J, with 16 bases between. CDR3 in amino acids: CASSDRVDGDQETQYF. In DNA form, the CDR3 reads TGTGCCAGCAGCGACCGGGTGGACGGAGACCAAGAGACCCAGTACTTC. Combining the CDR3 with reference TRBV7-8 and TRBJ2-5 gives the whole variable domain GAGVSQSPRYKVAKRGQDVALRCDPISGHVSLFWYQQALGQGPEFLTYFQNEAQLDKSGLPSDRFFAERPEGSVSTLKIQRTQQEDSAVYLCASSDRVDGDQETQYFGPGTRLLVL.

The chain is built from TRBV2 and TRBJ2-7; D possibly corresponds to TRBD1 (5 bases). Germline CDR1 is SNHLY and CDR2 is FYNNEI. Trimming pared 4 bases from V and 3 bases from J, leaving 7 bases between. This CDR3 comprises 12 residues. Here the CDR3 DNA reads TGTGCCAGCAGTGGAAGGGGCTACGAGCAGTACTTC. It specifies CASSGRGYEQYF.